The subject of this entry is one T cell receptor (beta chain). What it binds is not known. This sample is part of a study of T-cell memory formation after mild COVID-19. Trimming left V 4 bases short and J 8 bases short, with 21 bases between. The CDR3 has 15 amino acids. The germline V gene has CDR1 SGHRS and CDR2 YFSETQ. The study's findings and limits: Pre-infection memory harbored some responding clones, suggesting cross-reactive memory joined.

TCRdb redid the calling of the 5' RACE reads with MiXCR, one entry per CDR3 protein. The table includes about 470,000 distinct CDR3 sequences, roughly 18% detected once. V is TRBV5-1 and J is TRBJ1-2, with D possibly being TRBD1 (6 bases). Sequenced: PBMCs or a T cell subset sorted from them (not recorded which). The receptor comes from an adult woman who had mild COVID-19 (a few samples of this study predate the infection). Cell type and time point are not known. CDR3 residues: CASSPAPQQGRGYTF. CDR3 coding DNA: TGCGCCAGCAGCCCCGCCCCACAACAGGGACGGGGCTACACCTTC.